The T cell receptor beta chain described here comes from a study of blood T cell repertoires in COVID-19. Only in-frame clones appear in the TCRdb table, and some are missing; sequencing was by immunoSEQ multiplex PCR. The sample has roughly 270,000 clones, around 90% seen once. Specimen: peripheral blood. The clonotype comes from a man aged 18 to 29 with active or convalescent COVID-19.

The CDR3 sequence is CASSSKPGGPYEQYF. For the CDR3, the DNA is TGTGCCAGCAGCTCGAAACCAGGGGGCCCCTACGAGCAGTACTTC. The chain joins TRBV13 to TRBJ2-7, with TRBD1 matching 8 bases. CDR1 PRHDT and CDR2 FYEKMQ come from the germline V gene (reference sequence). V shed 4 bases, J shed 2 bases, and the junction held 7 bases outside the gene matches. The CDR3 totals 15 residues.